In its sample, the clone carrying this T cell receptor beta chain was seen many times. Its antigen is currently unknown. Both TCR beta VDJ combination and CDR3 sequence profiling were carried out. Genomic DNA was the template for this profiling. TCRdb redid the calling of the reads with MiXCR, one entry per CDR3 protein. The table lists fewer than 100,000 distinct CDR3 sequences, under 50% of them singletons, with 65% to 70% in the top ten. The data belong to a study of CD8+CD57+ T cells in acquired aplastic anemia. As for the study in general: Recorded DNA amounts for sorted CD4+ and CD8+ cells had an average of around 3 ug. Healthy donors averaged about 11 million reads for CD4+ cells.

The germline gives CDR1 SGHAT, CDR2 FQNNGV. V was pared by 4 bases and J by 9 bases, with 7 bases of the junction left unmatched. This CDR3 region has 13 residues. Study-wide points: Comparison of patients with controls identified nearly 30 shared CD8+ CDR3 sequences. Patients versus controls showed no significant CD8+ Simpson's diversity difference.

The specimen was sorted CD4+, CD8+, or CD8+CD57+ T cells (not recorded which) from PBMCs. The sequence derives from a human donor in good health, serving as a control. This chain links TRBV11-2 with TRBJ1-1; 8 nucleotides agree with TRBD1. DNA of the CDR3: TGTGCCAGCAGCTACGGACAGGGCAAACAAGCTTTCTTT. Encoded protein: CASSYGQGKQAFF.